This T cell receptor (beta chain) was retrieved from a study of blood T cell repertoires in COVID-19. The V and J ends lost 0 bases and 6 bases, in that order; junction bases with no gene match: 12. CDR3 length: 19 residues. CDR1 is LGHDT and CDR2 is YNNKEL in the germline V gene (reference sequence). The assay was immunoSEQ multiplex PCR, and TCRdb's table has in-frame clones only and misses some. The table records 300,000 to 350,000 clones, approximately 91% of them present only once. Only one count was recorded for this clone. This TCR came from a woman in her twenties or thirties who had been exposed to COVID-19. Sequenced material: PBMCs or T cells enriched from blood (not recorded which). The V gene is TRBV3-1 (or the pseudogene TRBV3-2), the J gene TRBJ2-7; 15 bases line up with TRBD2. DNA of the CDR3: TGTGCCAGCAGCCAAGATTTGGGACTAGCGGGAGGTCATCCTGGCGAGCAGTACTTC. Amino acid sequence: CASSQDLGLAGGHPGEQYF.